Listed below are T cell receptor beta chains from one sample, sequenced in a study of cytomegalovirus exposure and HLA in healthy donors. Assay: immunoSEQ multiplex PCR; the TCRdb copy retains only in-frame clones and omits some. The sample carries approximately 160,000 clones, around 80% recorded once. Sample: PBMCs. The receptors stem from a woman between 50 and 59 years old in good health and CMV-seropositive. CDR3s include the opening cysteine and the closing phenylalanine or tryptophan. The size of a clone is reported for some rows only, either as once, few or many, or as a class for expanded clones.

clone size,V gene,J gene,CDR3 protein
NA,TRBV7-6,TRBJ2-7,CASSTPSGGGYEQYF
NA,TRBV9,TRBJ1-6,CASSVGGTGRSPLHF
few,TRBV7-9,TRBJ2-2,CASSLVAGGSTGELFF
NA,TRBV9,TRBJ1-4,CASSVGTQGAEKLFF
once,TRBV9,TRBJ1-1,CASSVGQGNTEAFF
once,TRBV5-4,TRBJ1-4,CASSPRGGENEKLFF
NA,TRBV4-2,TRBJ1-4,CASSRTPGQGDEKLFF
NA,TRBV6-6,TRBJ2-3,CASRLPSGLTDTQYF
NA,TRBV7-2,NA,CASSKMASNEQYF
NA,TRBV19,TRBJ1-1,CASSTNQGTEAFF
NA,TRBV7-3,TRBJ2-1,CASSLVGGVVNEQFF
NA,TRBV28,TRBJ2-3,CASSPQRGGNTDTQYF
once,TRBV9,TRBJ1-4,CASSVGPGEKLFF
NA,TRBV7-9,NA,CASSFPGTGGRNEQYF
NA,TRBV18,TRBJ1-5,CASSPDRNQPQHF
NA,TRBV18,TRBJ1-4,CASSPRRQANEKLFF
NA,TRBV25-1,TRBJ1-3,CASSSLEASGNTIYF
NA,TRBV7-6,TRBJ2-7,CASTTRLADTYEQYF
NA,TRBV5-1,TRBJ2-2,CASSLDIPILGTGELFF
NA,TRBV7-2,TRBJ1-5,CASSLDRAVNQPQHF
once,TRBV19,TRBJ2-1,CASSQGAGGNEQFF
once,TRBV6-5,TRBJ1-1,CASSYGGIQKAEAFF
NA,TRBV15,TRBJ1-1,CATSRDGSARTEAFF
NA,TRBV5-1,TRBJ2-7,CASSLVAGGPYEQYF
few,TRBV5-4,TRBJ2-3,CASLDSTKDTQYF
NA,TRBV7-3,TRBJ1-3,CASSLIGGSGNTIYF
few,TRBV19,TRBJ1-2,CASSTRIRTGRSF
once,TRBV11-1,TRBJ1-2,CASSLKIGANYGYTF
NA,TRBV4-3,TRBJ2-1,CASSQELYNEQFF
NA,TRBV19,TRBJ2-7,CASSLSGVTYEQYF
NA,TRBV29-1,TRBJ2-7,CSVEDVKGMGRGEQYF
NA,TRBV14,TRBJ2-1,CASSHGLAGGRDYNEQFF
NA,TRBV13,TRBJ2-5,CASSSQRELSYQETQYF
once,TRBV7-9,TRBJ1-5,CASSLAGTGVQPQHF
NA,TRBV5-1,TRBJ2-7,CASSSDSGTVYEQYF
NA,TRBV6-5,TRBJ1-2,CASSWGGGGNYGYTF
few,TRBV7-9,TRBJ1-2,CASSWGHVHGYTF
NA,TRBV5-8,TRBJ1-6,CASSQNSPLHF
once,TRBV7-9,TRBJ2-5,CASSYLGPQETQYF
NA,TRBV7-8,TRBJ2-1,CASSLVAPSNNEQFF
NA,TRBV7-8,TRBJ1-5,CASSLAPGYNQPQHF
NA,TRBV4-3,TRBJ2-3,CASSPEPGLNTDTQYF
NA,TRBV25-1,TRBJ2-3,CASSEYRQGPIGDTQYF
once,TRBV4-3,TRBJ1-2,CASSQSPGGGLHYGYTF
NA,TRBV2,TRBJ1-5,CASRGVASRHNQPQHF
NA,TRBV27,TRBJ2-7,CASRPWTSSYEQYF
NA,TRBV11-2,TRBJ2-7,CASSLDPRDYAYF
NA,TRBV11-1,TRBJ2-2,CASSPSPGNQKDTGELFF
NA,TRBV7-9,TRBJ1-1,CASSLVIRYTEAFF
once,TRBV18,TRBJ1-2,CASSPGIGGYTF
NA,TRBV13,TRBJ2-3,CASSRTAGLYTDTQYF
NA,TRBV29-1,TRBJ2-5,CSVELWGQQETQYF
NA,TRBV23-1,TRBJ2-2,CASSHVRRGRRDRKNTGELFF
once,TRBV2,TRBJ2-6,CASSVGDSGANVLTF
NA,TRBV30,TRBJ1-5,CAWTYGDRNQPQHF
NA,TRBV9,TRBJ2-2,CASSLDLSGRGAGELFF
NA,TRBV7-2,TRBJ2-1,CASSLWRSGNEQFF
NA,TRBV19,TRBJ2-5,CASSSRLAGSKETQYF
NA,TRBV13,TRBJ2-3,CASSHHIRLAADTQYF